Listed below are T cell receptor beta chains from one sample, sequenced in a study of blood T cell repertoires in COVID-19. TCRdb keeps only in-frame clones here, not all; method: immunoSEQ multiplex PCR. The sample has about 160,000 clones, around four fifths seen once. The sample consisted of peripheral blood. Receptor source: a man in his 70s who had recovered from COVID-19. CDR3s include the opening cysteine and the closing phenylalanine or tryptophan. The D gene is left open where the match is weak. Clone size is given for some rows only: seen once, a few or many times, or a class if the clone is expanded.

>TRBJ2-3|TRBV5-1|NA|NA
TGCGCCAGCAGCTGGGCCTCGCCGGGAGATACAGATACGCAGTATTTT
CASSWASPGDTDTQYF
>TRBJ1-2|TRBV5-1|NA|NA
TGCGCCAGCAGCGGCCGGGACACCGGGCATGGCTACACCTTC
CASSGRDTGHGYTF
>TRBJ2-3|TRBV9|TRBD2|NA
TGTGCCAGCAGCGTAGGACTAGCGGAAAGCACAGATACGCAGTATTTT
CASSVGLAESTDTQYF
>TRBJ2-1|TRBV24-1|NA|NA
TGTGCCACCAGTGATTTTAAAGTGAGTTATGAGCAGTTCTTC
CATSDFKVSYEQFF
>TRBJ1-5|TRBV18|TRBD1|NA
TGTGCCAGCTCACCTAGGGACAGGGACCAGCCCCAGCATTTT
CASSPRDRDQPQHF
>TRBJ1-3|TRBV18|NA|NA
TGTGCCAGCTCACCATCAGGGCAGGGACACTCTGGAAACACCATATATTTT
CASSPSGQGHSGNTIYF
>TRBJ2-7|TRBV7-6|NA|NA
TGTGCCAGCAGCCCGGCGGACAACCGGGAGCAGTACTTC
CASSPADNREQYF
>TRBJ2-1|TRBV9|TRBD2|NA
TGTGCCAGCAGCGTAAAGGGTAGCGGGACTTACAATGAGCAGTTCTTC
CASSVKGSGTYNEQFF
>TRBJ2-7|TRBV4-3|NA|NA
TGCGCCAGCAGCCAAGAACCATCCGGCGAGCAGTACTTC
CASSQEPSGEQYF
>TRBJ2-2|TRBV28|NA|NA
TGTGCCAGCCTGACAGCGAACACCGGGGAGCTGTTTTTT
CASLTANTGELFF
>TRBJ1-6|TRBV7-9|NA|NA
TGTGCCAGCAGCGGCGACATTGGGCATTCACCCCTCCACTTT
CASSGDIGHSPLHF
>TRBJ1-5|TRBV19|NA|NA
TGTGCCAGTAGACGGACAGCTCACCAGCCCCAGCATTTT
CASRRTAHQPQHF
>TRBJ1-1|TRBV5-4|NA|NA
TGTGCCAGCAGCCGCCCGGGAGTGAACACTGAAGCTTTCTTT
CASSRPGVNTEAFF
>TRBJ2-1|TRBV19|TRBD2|NA
TGTGCCAGTAGTATTCAGGCTAGCGGGAGGTCTTTGGCCCTCAGCTCCTACAATGAGCAGTTCTTC
CASSIQASGRSLALSSYNEQFF
>TRBJ2-5|TRBV6-5|TRBD1|NA
TGTGCCAGCAGTTACTTGGACAGGAGGCAGACCCAGTACTTC
CASSYLDRRQTQYF
>TRBJ2-7|TRBV5-6|TRBD1|NA
TGTGCCAGCAGCCCAGGGACAGGGGGCTTGTTCTCCTACGAGCAGTACTTC
CASSPGTGGLFSYEQYF
>TRBJ2-1|TRBV5-1|TRBD2|NA
TGCGCCAGCAGCGCGTCCGCCTCAACTAGCGGGAGTAGGCATGAGCAGTTCTTC
CASSASASTSGSRHEQFF
>TRBJ1-5|TRBV27|NA|NA
TGTGCCAGCAGTTTTGTAGGGAGAGGGCAGCCCCAGCATTTT
CASSFVGRGQPQHF
>TRBJ2-2|TRBV2|TRBD2|NA
TGTGCCAGCAGTGAACTGGGACTAGCGGCGAACACCGGGGAGCTGTTTTTT
CASSELGLAANTGELFF
>TRBJ2-1|TRBV18|TRBD1|NA
TGTGCCAGCTCAAATTCCGGGACAGGTAACTACAATGAGCAGTTCTTC
CASSNSGTGNYNEQFF
>TRBJ2-3|TRBV29-1|TRBD2|NA
TGCAGCGGAAGGGACTATTCGTTAAGGGCAGATACGCAGTATTTT
CSGRDYSLRADTQYF
>TRBJ2-7|TRBV5-1|TRBD2|NA
TGCGCCAGCAGCTCGGGACTAGCGGGGGACTACGAGCAGTACTTC
CASSSGLAGDYEQYF
>TRBJ2-7|TRBV7-2|TRBD2|NA
TGTGCCAGCAGCTACCGACTAGCGGGTCCTGGGGGCGAGCAGTACTTC
CASSYRLAGPGGEQYF
>TRBJ2-7|TRBV10-2|TRBD1|NA
TGCGCCAGCAGTGAACAGGGGGCCGAGGACGAGCAGTACTTC
CASSEQGAEDEQYF
>TRBJ1-4|TRBV7-9|TRBD1|NA
TGTGCCAGCAGCGCGGGACAGGGAGGCGAAAAACTGTTTTTT
CASSAGQGGEKLFF
>TRBJ2-5|TRBV5-1|NA|once
TGCGCCAGCAGCGCGGACCTGGGAGTCGAGACCCAGTACTTC
CASSADLGVETQYF
>TRBJ1-1|TRBV5-4|NA|once
TGTGCCAGCAGCCAAGGGCGGGACACTGAAGCTTTCTTT
CASSQGRDTEAFF
>TRBJ2-7|TRBV6-5|TRBD1|NA
TGTGCCAGCAGTCGGGACAGGGGGGTCTCCTACGAGCAGTACTTC
CASSRDRGVSYEQYF
>TRBJ2-7|TRBV2|NA|NA
TGTGCCAGCAAGGACAGCTCCTACGAGCAGTACTTC
CASKDSSYEQYF
>TRBJ2-3|TRBV5-5|NA|once
TGTGCCAGCAGCTCGAGGGTGGGAGTCACAGATACGCAGTATTTT
CASSSRVGVTDTQYF
>TRBJ2-1|TRBV11-3|TRBD2|NA
TGTGCCAGCAGCCATAGCGGGAGCGGTAATGAGCAGTTCTTC
CASSHSGSGNEQFF
>TRBJ2-2|TRBV5-1|TRBD2|NA
TGCGCCAGCAGCGGTGGCGGGAGGCCTGGCGTCGGGGAGCTGTTTTTT
CASSGGGRPGVGELFF
>TRBJ1-1|TRBV4-1|TRBD1|NA
TGCGCCAGCAGCCCGGATAGGACAGGGGAACTAACTGAAGCTTTCTTT
CASSPDRTGELTEAFF
>TRBJ1-4|TRBV18|NA|NA
TGTGCCAGCTCACCCCCCGGAGAAGAAAAACTGTTTTTT
CASSPPGEEKLFF
>TRBJ2-3|TRBV13|NA|NA
TGTGCCAGCAGCTTATCTCTCGCGCGTAGCACAGATACGCAGTATTTT
CASSLSLARSTDTQYF
>TRBJ1-5|TRBV10-2|NA|NA
TGCGCCAGCAGTGACAGGGAAGGCAATCAGCCCCAGCATTTT
CASSDREGNQPQHF
>TRBJ2-7|TRBV4-3|NA|NA
TGCGCCAGCAGCCAAGATCTGGACAGTAGCCTGTTCTACGAGCAGTACTTC
CASSQDLDSSLFYEQYF
>TRBJ2-7|TRBV7-2|NA|NA
TGTGCCAGCAGCTTAGCCTCGGGAGTCGGCTACGAGCAGTACTTC
CASSLASGVGYEQYF
>TRBJ1-6|TRBV30|NA|NA
TGTGCCTGGAGTGAACAGCGGGATTCACCCCTCCACTTT
CAWSEQRDSPLHF
>TRBJ2-2|TRBV9|TRBD2|NA
TGTGCCAGCAGCGCGAAGCGGGAGGGCGGGGACGGGGAGCTGTTTTTT
CASSAKREGGDGELFF
>TRBJ2-2|TRBV5-1|NA|NA
TGCGCCAGCAGACGAACAGTAGTACCCGGGGAGCTGTTTTTT
CASRRTVVPGELFF
>TRBJ1-1|TRBV5-1|NA|NA
TGCGCCAGCAGCTGGGGCCCCGTGAACACTGAAGCTTTCTTT
CASSWGPVNTEAFF
>TRBJ1-2|TRBV5-1|TRBD1|NA
TGCGCCAGCAGCTCAGGGGGCGCCCCCCATGGCTACACCTTC
CASSSGGAPHGYTF